The entry below gives a single T cell receptor beta chain sequence along with its context. This same CDR3 is encoded by further DNA sequences in the sample. Patients of the Seattle cohort, enrolled during active infection, were followed longitudinally. Trimming cost V 4 bases and J 2 bases, with 7 bases left between them. The CDR3 extends over 12 amino acids. The germline gives CDR1 SGHDT, CDR2 YYEEEE. The data are from a study of blood T cell repertoires in COVID-19. Study-level background: The origin of the acute and convalescent COVID-19 samples was the United States, Italy and Spain. PBMCs, B-cell-depleted T cells, or T cells provided the cDNA or gDNA that made up the material.

In the source study's methods: Estimation of nucleated cell counts relied on the amplification of reference gene primers. Assay used: immunoSEQ multiplex PCR; TCRdb lists only in-frame clones, some missing. V, J and clone size were drawn from that table, and D and trimming were deduced from the DNA. The sample lists just over 250,000 clones, 91% occurring once. This receptor was obtained from a person between 18 and 30 years old with COVID-19, enrolled during active disease. The sequenced material came from peripheral blood. The chain recombines TRBV5-6 with TRBJ2-7; a possible D gene is TRBD1 (5 bases). CDR3 coding DNA: TGTGCCAGCAGCATGGGGCCCTACGAGCAGTACTTC. It is translated as CASSMGPYEQYF. Drawing the rest from reference TRBV5-6 and TRBJ2-7, the complete variable domain is DAGVTQSPTHLIKTRGQQVTLRCSPKSGHDTVSWYQQALGQGPQFIFQYYEEEERQRGNFPDRFSGHQFPNYSSELNVNALLLGDSALYLCASSMGPYEQYFGPGTRLTVT.